The 4 T cell receptor beta chains reported below all come from one sample, sequenced in a study of CD8 T cells in Susac syndrome (dated by TCRdb to between 2018 and 2021). Libraries were built with the immunoSEQ multiplex PCR assay. RNA was extracted using the RNeasy kit, and roughly 0.5 to 1 ug of the RNA was reverse transcribed with random hexamers. TCRdb reanalyzed the raw reads on its own, using fastp at Q25 for trimming and MiXCR for clone calling, and kept in-frame beta chains. Rows with one shared CDR3 protein collapse into an entry with the most common genes and DNA. A total of 90,000 to 110,000 distinct CDR3 sequences appear in this sample, about 95% of them only once. About 0.095% of the sample belongs to the ten largest clones. Sequencing was carried out using CD4+ T cells from PBMCs. These receptors all stem from a human donor in good health.

This clonotype has only one observation. V and J are TRBV2 and TRBJ1-1; D ambiguous. The ends were cut back, 6 bases at V and 4 bases at J, with 12 bases in the middle. This CDR3 has 13 residues. Germline V gives CDR1 SNHLY, CDR2 FYNNEI. DNA of the CDR3: TGTGCCAGCAGGCTCACCCTGGGCACTGAAGCTTTCTTT. Translation: CASRLTLGTEAFF.

The rearrangement uses TRBV5-4 and TRBJ1-6; 7 positions match TRBD1. Looked up from germline, CDR1 is SGHNT and CDR2 is YYREEE (reference sequence). The CDR3 is 15 amino acids. The ends lost 2 bases at V and 10 bases at J; junction bases unmatched: 9. Written as DNA, the CDR3 is TGTGCCAGCAGCTTACGACAGGGTAGCCAATCACCCCTCCACTTT. Translating gives CASSLRQGSQSPLHF.

The chain combines TRBV6-6 with TRBJ2-1, with 9 bases matching TRBD2. Germline V gives CDR1 MNHNY, CDR2 SVGAGI (reference sequence). The length of the CDR3 is 16 residues. Trimming cost V 6 bases and J 7 bases; bases outside gene matches: 13. The CDR3 reads CASSRGGRAGVNEQFF. For the CDR3, the DNA is TGTGCCAGCAGCAGGGGCGGGAGGGCCGGGGTAAATGAGCAGTTCTTC.

A single count supports this clonotype. The chain links TRBV18 to TRBJ1-1, with 7 positions matching TRBD1. The V segment lost 3 bases and the J segment 0 bases; nucleotides outside the gene matches: 4. This CDR3 contains 15 residues. Germline V gene sequence: CDR1 KGHSH, CDR2 LQKENI. The chain's CDR3 is CASSPGQDMNTEAFF. Here the CDR3 DNA reads TGTGCCAGCTCACCCGGACAGGACATGAACACTGAAGCTTTCTTT.